The clone carrying this T cell receptor beta chain was counted a single time. The antigen remains unidentified. CDR1 is MNHNY and CDR2 is SVGAGI in the germline V gene (reference sequence). Trimming took off 3 bases at V and 5 bases at J, with 11 bases between the two ends. The CDR3 length is 14 residues. The sample comes from a study of OX40 agonist ivuxolimab in advanced cancers. Study-wide context: The patients' treatment was ivuxolimab, an agonistic anti-OX40 (CD134) antibody.

Broader study findings: On average, CD8+ T cells showed a greater number of expanded clones than CD4+.

Repertoires were generated with immunoSEQ multiplex PCR, while TCRdb's copy carries only in-frame clones and drops some. The sample has over 95,000 clones, roughly 90% seen once. The clonotype originates from an adult with an advanced solid tumor such as melanoma, head and neck, liver or kidney cancer. The chain is built from TRBV6-6 and TRBJ2-1; D remains unclear. The source material was CD4+ or CD8+ T cells sorted from blood, sampled in a trial of the OX40 agonist ivuxolimab. CDR3 DNA sequence: TGTGCCAGCAGTTATTTTGGACGGAACAATGAGCAGTTCTTC. Amino acid sequence: CASSYFGRNNEQFF.